These 27 T cell receptor beta chains were sequenced from one sample in a study of T-cell memory formation after mild COVID-19. MiXCR, applied by TCRdb to the 5' RACE reads, yields one record per CDR3 protein. This table has 550,000 to 650,000 distinct CDR3 sequences, roughly 17% appearing once. Material: PBMCs or a T cell subset sorted from them (not recorded which). Source of these receptors: an adult woman who had mild COVID-19 (a few samples of this study predate the infection). Cell type and time point are not known.

This clonotype showed up just a few times. V is TRBV20-1 and J is TRBJ2-3, with a possible D match to TRBD2 (6 bases). The V and J ends lost 5 bases and 0 bases respectively, with 18 bases between them. CDR1 is DFQATT, CDR2 SNEGSKA, per germline (reference sequence). The CDR3 runs to 16 residues. The CDR3 loop is CSAPRTLAESTDTQYF. The CDR3 region has the DNA TGCAGTGCTCCACGGACTTTAGCGGAGAGCACAGATACGCAGTATTTT.

This clonotype has at least ten counts. The rearrangement joins TRBV12-3 or TRBV12-4 to TRBJ1-1, with D unresolved. V lost 6 bases and J lost 3, with 11 bases in between. CDR3 length: 13 residues. The CDR3 sequence is CASRVQVYTEAFF. In DNA, the CDR3 is TGTGCCAGCAGGGTGCAGGTGTACACTGAAGCTTTCTTT.

This clonotype was found a few times. The chain combines TRBV27 with TRBJ2-7; D unclear. V was pared by 5 bases and J by 2 bases, with 10 bases between. Germline V lookup: CDR1 MNHEY, CDR2 SMNVEV (reference sequence). This CDR3 region has 13 residues. The CDR3: CASSQDSTYEQYF. The CDR3 DNA reads TGTGCCAGCAGTCAAGATTCGACCTACGAGCAGTACTTC.

The gene calls are TRBV27 and TRBJ2-4; weak D call: TRBD1 (6 bases). The CDR3 has 13 amino acids. CDR1 is MNHEY and CDR2 is SMNVEV in the germline V gene (reference sequence). Deletions cut 3 bases from V and 14 bases from J, with 17 bases between. CDR3 sequence reads: CASSLGHRQAEYF. The CDR3 DNA is TGTGCCAGCAGTTTGGGGCACCGACAGGCGGAGTACTTC.

This clonotype was recorded a few times. V is TRBV5-1 and J is TRBJ2-7; either TRBD1 or TRBD2 may fit D (5 bases each). V lost 5 bases and J 2 bases, leaving 17 bases between the germline ends. CDR1 is SGHRS and CDR2 is YFSETQ in the germline V gene. The CDR3 consists of 15 residues. CDR3 in DNA: TGCGCCAGCAGGCCCTCAGGGACGGGGACCTACGAGCAGTACTTC. This codes for CASRPSGTGTYEQYF.

The chain employs TRBV12-3 or TRBV12-4 and TRBJ1-5; 9 positions agree with TRBD1. J gave up 10 bases and V 4 bases, and 11 bases lay outside the gene matches. The CDR3 has 15 amino acids. The DNA for the CDR3 is TGTGCCAGCAGTTGGTCAGGGACAGGGACGGTTCCCCAGCATTTT. This sequence encodes CASSWSGTGTVPQHF.

This clonotype was seen a single time. The chain recombines TRBV15 with TRBJ2-1, with D possibly matching TRBD1 (5 bases). V was clipped by 8 bases and J by 9 bases, with 17 bases between them. Germline loops: CDR1 LNHNV, CDR2 YYDKDF (reference sequence). CDR3 length: 13 amino acids. CDR3 bases: TGTGCCACCTCGGACACCCGAACGGGTGAGCAGTTCTTC. Amino acid sequence: CATSDTRTGEQFF.

This clonotype was counted between two and nine times. The chain uses TRBV4-2 and TRBJ2-4; TRBD1 matches 11 bases. The germline gives CDR1 LGHNA, CDR2 YNFKEQ. V lost 5 bases and J lost 8; bases outside the gene matches: 5. The CDR3 length is 14 residues. The CDR3 is CASSGTGGRDIQYF. Written as DNA, the CDR3 is TGTGCCAGCAGCGGGACAGGGGGAAGGGACATTCAGTACTTC.

This clonotype has only a few counts. The rearrangement uses TRBV5-1 and TRBJ1-6, with D tentatively TRBD1 (5 bases). Per the germline V gene, CDR1 is SGHRS and CDR2 is YFSETQ. This CDR3 is built from 15 residues. Trimming stripped 3 bases from V and 9 bases from J, with 16 bases between. DNA of the CDR3: TGCGCCAGCAGCTGGGACGGCCCAGGGCCTTCACCCCTCCACTTT. Its protein is CASSWDGPGPSPLHF.

The chain has TRBV6-5 and TRBJ1-2, with TRBD1 matching over 10 bases. The germline V gene encodes CDR1 MNHEY and CDR2 SVGAGI. With 5 bases clipped from V and 8 bases from J, the junction kept 11 bases outside the gene matches. The CDR3 extends over 15 amino acids. DNA of the CDR3: TGTGCCAGCAGTGCCGACAGGGGGCCGGGCGGCGGCTACACCTTC. Its protein is CASSADRGPGGGYTF.

The V call is TRBV2, the J call TRBJ2-3; 8 bases line up with TRBD2. Germline CDR1 reads SNHLY; CDR2 reads FYNNEI. The V and J ends lost 11 bases and 2 bases, in that order; junction bases with no gene match: 6. The CDR3 totals 13 residues. CDR3 sequence: CAGSGASTDTQYF. CDR3 coding DNA: TGTGCCGGTAGCGGGGCCTCCACAGATACGCAGTATTTT. Filled out from reference TRBV2 and TRBJ2-3, the complete variable domain reads EPEVTQTPSHQVTQMGQEVILRCVPISNHLYFYWYRQILGQKVEFLVSFYNNEISEKSEIFDDQFSVERPDGSNFTLKIRSTKLEDSAMYFCAGSGASTDTQYFGPGTRLTVL.

This clonotype occurred a few times. V and J are TRBV25-1 and TRBJ1-1, with 7 bases aligning to TRBD1. CDR3 length: 16 residues. After removal of 1 base from V and 5 bases from J, the junction contained 10 bases not matched to a gene. Germline CDR1 and CDR2: MGHDK and SYGVNS. The CDR3 DNA reads TGTGCCAGCAGTGAATCGGGTACAGGGGAATTGACTGAAGCTTTCTTT. It encodes CASSESGTGELTEAFF.

This clonotype has only a few counts. This rearrangement joins TRBV2 to TRBJ2-7; 7 bases map to TRBD2. The CDR3 covers 16 residues. The V and J ends lost 8 bases and 2 bases, in that order; junction bases with no gene match: 15. Germline V CDR1 and CDR2: SNHLY, FYNNEI. For the CDR3, the DNA is TGTGCCAGCGTAGACCGGGACTACCCTCAAACCTACGAGCAGTACTTC. Translated, it gives CASVDRDYPQTYEQYF.

The chain is built from TRBV18 and TRBJ1-2; TRBD1 might be the D (5 bases). The length of the CDR3 is 16 residues. The V end lost 3 bases, the J end lost 5 bases, and 19 bases lay between the germline ends. From germline, CDR1 is KGHSH and CDR2 LQKENI. CDR3 protein: CASSPSAIGVGYGYTF. The CDR3 DNA is TGTGCCAGCTCACCTTCCGCTATAGGGGTTGGGTATGGCTACACCTTC.

This clonotype was picked up many times. The rearrangement links TRBV11-2 to TRBJ2-3; D perhaps matches TRBD2 (6 bases). This CDR3 comprises 17 residues. From germline, CDR1 is SGHAT and CDR2 FQNNGV. Trimming took 1 base from V and 3 from J, leaving 17 bases between them. CDR3 bases: TGTGCCAGCAGCTTAGGGACGTCGGGACTCAATACAGATACGCAGTATTTT. Its translation: CASSLGTSGLNTDTQYF.

The chain combines TRBV7-2 with TRBJ2-3, with 8 positions matching TRBD2. V gave up 4 bases and J gave up 6 bases; unmatched junction bases: 6. The CDR3 spans 14 residues. Germline CDR1 SGHTA, CDR2 FQGNSA. The CDR3 sequence: CASSSYGGVDTQYF. CDR3 nucleotide sequence: TGTGCCAGCAGCTCCTACGGGGGGGTTGATACGCAGTATTTT.

This clonotype was counted only a few times. The V and J genes are TRBV7-9 and TRBJ1-5, with 7 positions matching TRBD1. Per the germline V gene, CDR1 is SEHNR and CDR2 is FQNEAQ (reference sequence). The V gene end was trimmed by 4 bases and the J gene end by 5 bases; junction bases not matched to a gene: 8. CDR3 length: 15 residues. The CDR3 spells CASSSSGTVDQPQHF. The CDR3 DNA is TGTGCCAGCAGCTCCTCCGGGACAGTCGATCAGCCCCAGCATTTT.

With respect to this clonotype: At one end, the junction sequence differs from germline, possibly due to a read error. The chain carries TRBV7-9 and TRBJ2-3; D unclear. This CDR3 has 13 residues. The germline gives CDR1 SEHNR, CDR2 FQNEAQ (reference sequence). The CDR3 region is CASSLGPVERAFF. CDR3 nucleotide sequence: TGTGCCAGCAGCTTAGGGCCCGTGGAGAGAGCGTTTTTT.

The V gene is TRBV20-1, the J gene TRBJ1-4; 8 positions agree with TRBD1. The germline gives CDR1 DFQATT, CDR2 SNEGSKA (reference sequence). V lost 3 bases to trimming and J lost 8 bases; unmatched junction nucleotides: 5. The CDR3 length is 13 residues. The CDR3 bases are TGCAGTGCTAGCAGGGGGCTCAACGAAAAACTGTTTTTT. Amino acids: CSASRGLNEKLFF.

The chain recombines TRBV5-4 with TRBJ2-7; 9 nucleotides line up with TRBD1. V lost 4 bases and J lost 0; bases outside the gene matches: 5. The CDR3 extends over 15 amino acids. Germline-derived CDR1 and CDR2 are SGHNT and YYREEE (reference sequence). The CDR3 reads CASSPTGGPSYEQYF. The CDR3 DNA reads as TGTGCCAGCAGCCCCACAGGGGGCCCCTCCTACGAGCAGTACTTC.

This clonotype has ten or more counts. This chain links TRBV7-6 with TRBJ2-7; D remains unclear. Deletions cut 2 bases from V and 7 bases from J, with 9 bases between. The CDR3 is 12 amino acids. CDR1 and CDR2 (germline): SGHVS, FNYEAQ. This chain's CDR3 is CASSLWSTEQYF. CDR3 in DNA: TGTGCCAGCAGCTTATGGAGCACTGAGCAGTACTTC.

The chain links TRBV9 to TRBJ1-4; 12 bases match TRBD1. Germline V CDR1 and CDR2: SGDLS, YYNGEE. V shed 3 bases, J shed 7 bases, and the junction held 4 bases outside the gene matches. CDR3 length: 15 residues. CDR3 sequence: CASSAGQGAVEKLFF. The CDR3, as DNA: TGTGCCAGCAGCGCGGGACAGGGGGCAGTTGAAAAACTGTTTTTT. Looking up the rest from reference TRBV9 and TRBJ1-4 gives the full variable domain: DSGVTQTPKHLITATGQRVTLRCSPRSGDLSVYWYQQSLDQGLQFLIQYYNGEERAKGNILERFSAQQFPDLHSELNLSSLELGDSALYFCASSAGQGAVEKLFFGSGTQLSVL.

The rearrangement joins TRBV4-3 to TRBJ2-5; D is possibly TRBD2 (6 bases). The CDR3 runs 15 residues. The V gene's germline CDR1 is LGHNA and CDR2 YSLEER. V lost 2 bases, J lost 4 bases, and 14 bases lay in between. The DNA for the CDR3 is TGCGCCAGCAGCCAAACTGCCGCGGGACGAGAGACCCAGTACTTC. Translating it yields CASSQTAAGRETQYF.

The CDR3 DNA follows: TGTGCCAGCAGCACCGGGGCGCGGACTAGCGGGACCTACGAGCAGTACTTC. Its translation is CASSTGARTSGTYEQYF. V is TRBV27 and J is TRBJ2-7; TRBD2 aligns across 12 bases. There are 17 residues in the CDR3. Germline V gives CDR1 MNHEY, CDR2 SMNVEV (reference sequence). V was clipped by 6 bases and J by 2 bases; unmatched bases: 11.

The gene calls are TRBV10-3 and TRBJ2-2, with D possibly TRBD2 on 6 matching bases. V gave up 3 bases and J gave up 5 bases, with 13 bases separating them. This CDR3 has 15 amino acids. Germline CDR1 reads ENHRY; CDR2 reads SYGVKD. The CDR3 nucleotides are TGTGCCATCAGTGAAAGCTGGAGGGGAACCGGGGAGCTGTTTTTT. As protein: CAISESWRGTGELFF.

The genes are TRBV5-1 and TRBJ1-4; no definite D call. In germline, CDR1 is SGHRS, CDR2 YFSETQ. Trimming cost V 6 bases and J 4 bases, with 19 bases left between them. The CDR3 length is 16 residues. CDR3 sequence: CASNLLGRKVNEKLFF. In DNA form, the CDR3 reads TGCGCCAGCAACCTTTTGGGTAGAAAAGTTAATGAAAAACTGTTTTTT.

The genes are TRBV3-1 and TRBJ2-7; no clear D. Trimming shortened V by 1 base and J by 2 bases, and 9 bases separated the two germline ends. This CDR3 spans 14 amino acids. Germline V lookup: CDR1 LGHDT, CDR2 YNNKEL (reference sequence). DNA for the CDR3: TGTGCCAGCAGCCAAGCGTCGTCACCCTACGAGCAGTACTTC. Protein sequence: CASSQASSPYEQYF.